This passage covers 30 T cell receptor beta chains from one sample sequenced in a study of prognosis after radiotherapy for stage I lung cancer. Two rounds of multiplex PCR amplified TCR beta CDR3 from genomic DNA. Round-one PCR had primers specific to each TRBV and TRBJ gene. TCRdb re-derived calls from the multiplex PCR reads in MiXCR, one entry per CDR3 protein. Of under 75,000 distinct CDR3 sequences listed, 26% are singletons. This specimen was PBMCs, taken before or after stereotactic body radiation therapy (not recorded which). The receptor source for this set is a donor over 45 with non-small cell lung cancer.

This clonotype came up once. CDR3 protein: CASSLTVHSGANVLTF. The CDR3 DNA reads as TGTGCCAGCAGTTTAACAGTACACTCTGGGGCCAACGTCCTGACTTTC. The V call is TRBV27, the J call TRBJ2-6; D is uncertain. Germline assignment: CDR1 MNHEY and CDR2 SMNVEV (reference sequence). There are 16 residues in the CDR3. Trimming took 2 bases from V and 0 from J, leaving 8 bases between them.

This clonotype was seen repeatedly, ten times or more. This chain links TRBV12-3 or TRBV12-4 with TRBJ1-2; 7 bases are a match to TRBD1. This CDR3 has 13 amino acids. V lost 5 bases, J lost 6 bases, and 6 bases stayed unmatched. CDR3 in amino acids: CASSPTGIDGYTF. The CDR3 DNA reads as TGTGCCAGCAGTCCGACAGGGATAGATGGCTACACCTTC.

The rearrangement joins TRBV6-1 to TRBJ1-5; TRBD1 agrees at 10 bases. The V and J ends lost 8 bases and 4 bases, in that order; junction bases with no gene match: 5. Germline V gene lookup returns CDR1 MNHNS and CDR2 SASEGT. The CDR3 has 14 amino acids. The CDR3 region is CASLVGQGNQPQHF. The CDR3 nucleotides read TGTGCCAGCCTAGTGGGACAGGGGAATCAGCCCCAGCATTTT.

On this clonotype: A much larger clone differs by one base, so this may be a read error. The J gene is TRBJ1-2, the V gene TRBV10-3; weak D call: TRBD1 (5 bases). The CDR3 loop spans 16 amino acids. With 3 bases removed from V and 8 bases from J, the gap between germline ends came to 22 bases. Germline V lookup: CDR1 ENHRY, CDR2 SYGVKD. The CDR3 DNA reads TGTGCCATCAGTGACGTCTTAACCGGGACGGCGGCGGGCTACACCTTC. Residues: CAISDVLTGTAAGYTF.

The sample holds many counts of this clonotype. The junction shows a germline mismatch at one end, possibly a read error. The chain couples TRBV19 to TRBJ1-3; D unclear. Germline loops: CDR1 LNHDA, CDR2 SQIVND (reference sequence). The CDR3 spans 14 residues. The CDR3 region is CVSRRGISGNTIYF. DNA of the CDR3: TGTGTCAGTAGACGCGGGATCTCTGGAAACACCATATATTTT.

This clonotype was counted many times. The J gene is TRBJ2-7, the V gene TRBV20-1; possible D gene TRBD1, 6 bases. In germline, CDR1 is DFQATT, CDR2 SNEGSKA (reference sequence). This CDR3 spans 16 amino acids. The germline V and J ends were trimmed by 5 bases and 2 bases, with 22 bases remaining between them. The CDR3 sequence: CSAHPTTGYRAYEQYF. CDR3 sequence (DNA): TGCAGTGCTCACCCCACTACAGGGTATAGGGCCTACGAGCAGTACTTC.

This clonotype was recorded at least ten times. The CDR3 sequence: CASSPRDRVGGYTF. As DNA, the CDR3 is TGTGCCAGCAGTCCTCGGGACAGGGTGGGAGGCTACACCTTC. This chain connects TRBV6-2 or TRBV6-3 to TRBJ1-2; 9 positions match TRBD1. The V gene's germline CDR1 is MNHEY and CDR2 SVGEGT. V lost 5 bases and J lost 8; bases outside the gene matches: 9. CDR3 length: 14 residues.

The sample holds a few counts of this clonotype. V usage is TRBV7-8 and J usage is TRBJ1-1, with 7 bases lining up with TRBD1. J lost 1 base, V lost 8 bases, and 13 bases had no gene match. This CDR3 region has 16 residues. The germline V gene encodes CDR1 SGHVS and CDR2 FQNEAQ. CDR3 in amino acids: CASGSGWTGGNTEAFF. The CDR3, as DNA: TGTGCCAGCGGCTCTGGGTGGACAGGCGGGAACACTGAAGCTTTCTTT.

This clonotype occurred many times. The rearrangement joins TRBV5-1 to TRBJ1-2; unclear D gene. Germline values: CDR1 SGHRS, CDR2 YFSETQ. This CDR3 spans 14 amino acids. V lost 0 bases and J lost 6, with 12 bases in between. The CDR3 sequence is CASSLEGGDNGYTF. In DNA form, the CDR3 reads TGCGCCAGCAGCTTGGAAGGCGGTGACAATGGCTACACCTTC.

This clonotype was seen ten or more times. V gene TRBV6-1 combines with J gene TRBJ1-5; 7 bases are a match to TRBD1. Per germline, CDR1 MNHNS and CDR2 SASEGT. The CDR3 consists of 13 residues. Germline trimming cut 6 bases from V and 4 bases from J; bases unmatched to any gene: 3. The CDR3 DNA sequence: TGTGCCAGCAGAGCGACAGGGAATCAGCCCCAGCATTTT. Amino acids: CASRATGNQPQHF.

This clonotype was detected ten times or more. V and J are TRBV4-1 and TRBJ1-2, with D possibly being TRBD1 (5 bases). Looked up from germline, CDR1 is MGHRA and CDR2 is YSYEKL. The CDR3 has 18 amino acids. V was cut by 2 bases and J by 3 bases, with 22 bases left in between. This CDR3 reads CASSQRTGEIGAHYGYTF. The CDR3 nucleotides read TGCGCCAGCAGCCAAAGAACAGGAGAGATCGGGGCCCACTATGGCTACACCTTC.

Turning to this clonotype: A much larger clone differs by one base, so this may be a read error. V and J are TRBV6-1 and TRBJ1-1; the D is unclear. Per germline, CDR1 MNHNS and CDR2 SASEGT. V lost 7 bases, J lost 3 bases, and 9 bases lay in between. The CDR3 has 12 amino acids. CDR3 bases: TGTGCCAGCATTGGGGAGTACACTGAAGCTTTCTTT. The encoded protein is CASIGEYTEAFF.

A note on this clonotype: A far bigger clonotype differs at one base, so this is likely a read error. The chain carries TRBV6-2 or TRBV6-3 and TRBJ1-1, with D unclear. V was trimmed by 7 bases and J by 7 bases, leaving 13 bases between them. Germline V lookup: CDR1 MNHEY, CDR2 SVGEGT. This CDR3 spans 12 amino acids. DNA of the CDR3: TGTGCCAGCACCAACAAGCCATTTGAAGCTTTCTTT. Protein sequence: CASTNKPFEAFF.

This clonotype was detected many times. The gene calls are TRBV15 and TRBJ1-4, with 7 bases identical to TRBD1. The CDR3 is 15 amino acids. The V segment lost 6 bases and the J segment 6 bases; nucleotides outside the gene matches: 10. Germline V gene data show CDR1 as LNHNV and CDR2 as YYDKDF (reference sequence). Here the CDR3 DNA reads TGTGCCACCAGGGAATCGGACAGGACGTATGAAAAACTGTTTTTT. Translated: CATRESDRTYEKLFF. The whole variable domain, remainder taken from reference TRBV15 and TRBJ1-4, is DAMVIQNPRYQVTQFGKPVTLSCSQTLNHNVMYWYQQKSSQAPKLLFHYYDKDFNNEADTPDNFQSRRPNTSFCFLDIRSPGLGDTAMYLCATRESDRTYEKLFFGSGTQLSVL.

In this sample, this clonotype turned up many times. This rearrangement joins TRBV6-1 to TRBJ2-1, with D unclear. Trimming took 6 bases from V and 9 from J, leaving 15 bases between them. The CDR3 is 13 residues long. Germline V gene data show CDR1 as MNHNS and CDR2 as SASEGT. The CDR3 DNA follows: TGTGCCAGCAGCCCCGGGCCCCGCGTTGAGCAGTTCTTC. Its translation is CASSPGPRVEQFF.

This chain connects TRBV20-1 to TRBJ1-6, with D possibly TRBD1 on 5 matching bases. From germline, CDR1 is DFQATT and CDR2 SNEGSKA (reference sequence). This CDR3 is built from 14 residues. Trimming shortened V by 1 base and J by 17 bases, and 21 bases separated the two germline ends. CDR3 sequence: CSARGDSFNSHIHF. The CDR3 nucleotides read TGCAGTGCTAGAGGCGACAGTTTTAATTCACACATCCACTTT.

Concerning this clonotype itself: Since a far larger clone is one base different, this is likely a read error. The chain employs TRBV6-4 and TRBJ2-2; the match to TRBD1 covers 8 bases. The CDR3 has 16 amino acids. Germline loops: CDR1 MRHNA, CDR2 SNTAGT. The CDR3 DNA follows: TGTGCCAGCAGAAAGGACAGGGTGGCAAACACCGGGCAGCTGTTTTTT. As protein: CASRKDRVANTGQLFF.

This clonotype came up many times. This chain links TRBV10-3 with TRBJ1-6; D remains unclear. CDR1 is ENHRY and CDR2 is SYGVKD in the germline V gene. The germline V and J ends were trimmed by 10 bases and 6 bases, with 13 bases remaining between them. The CDR3 totals 13 residues. CDR3 nucleotide sequence: TGTGCCACATCTCCCGGAATTAATTCACCCCTCCACTTT. Translation gives CATSPGINSPLHF.

This clonotype occurred many times. CDR3 in DNA: TGCAGTGCTACAGGGCTGGTTGCTGAAGCTTTCTTT. Amino acid sequence: CSATGLVAEAFF. This chain uses TRBV20-1 with TRBJ1-1; tentatively, D is TRBD1 (5 bases). Per germline, CDR1 DFQATT and CDR2 SNEGSKA (reference sequence). Trimming took 4 bases from V and 6 from J, leaving 12 bases between them. This CDR3 spans 12 amino acids.

This clonotype was seen a few times. This may arise from a read error, as a much more abundant clone is one base away. The rearrangement uses TRBV30 and TRBJ1-5; possibly TRBD1 for D (5 bases). The CDR3 totals 14 residues. Germline lookup yields CDR1 GTSNPN and CDR2 SVGIG (reference sequence). In DNA, the CDR3 is TGTGCCTGGAGGGGGCCAGGTGACAATCTGCCCCAGCATTTT. Protein: CAWRGPGDNLPQHF.

This clonotype has at least ten counts. The chain uses TRBV14 and TRBJ2-3, with D unclear. V was clipped by 2 bases and J by 0 bases, with 9 bases between them. This CDR3 is 15 amino acids long. Germline V lookup: CDR1 SGHDN, CDR2 FVKESK. The CDR3 DNA follows: TGTGCCAGCAGCCAACAATTAGCTAGCACAGATACGCAGTATTTT. Translation: CASSQQLASTDTQYF. Based on the CDR3 plus reference TRBV14 and TRBJ2-3, the full variable domain is EAGVTQFPSHSVIEKGQTVTLRCDPISGHDNLYWYRRVMGKEIKFLLHFVKESKQDESGMPNNRFLAERTGGTYSTLKVQPAELEDSGVYFCASSQQLASTDTQYFGPGTRLTVL.

This clonotype was detected ten times or more. This chain links TRBV28 with TRBJ2-7, with D perhaps matching TRBD1 (6 bases). The CDR3 spans 17 residues. The germline gives CDR1 MDHEN, CDR2 SYDVKM. Trimming pared 7 bases from V and 0 bases from J, leaving 22 bases between. CDR3 DNA sequence: TGTGCCAGCACCTCTCTGGGGGCAGGGGTAGTCTCCTACGAGCAGTACTTC. Protein sequence: CASTSLGAGVVSYEQYF.

The chain recombines TRBV5-6 with TRBJ2-7; maybe TRBD1 (5 bases). Trimming cost V 0 bases and J 5 bases, with 24 bases left between them. The length of the CDR3 is 18 residues. CDR1 and CDR2 from the germline V gene are SGHDT and YYEEEE. The CDR3 spells CASSLGYRRTFYLHEQYF. The CDR3 DNA sequence: TGTGCCAGCAGCTTGGGGTACAGGCGAACATTTTACTTACACGAGCAGTACTTC.

This clonotype was seen ten or more times. V and J are TRBV25-1 and TRBJ2-2, with TRBD1 matching 7 bases. Germline CDR1 is MGHDK and CDR2 is SYGVNS. The CDR3 contains 16 residues. The junction had 6 bases not matched to a gene; V was cut back by 5 bases and J by 0 bases. In DNA form, the CDR3 reads TGTGCCAGCAGTAATACAGGGGCCGCGAACACCGGGGAGCTGTTTTTT. It codes for CASSNTGAANTGELFF. Together with reference TRBV25-1 and TRBJ2-2, the CDR3 gives the full variable domain: EADIYQTPRYLVIGTGKKITLECSQTMGHDKMYWYQQDPGMELHLIHYSYGVNSTEKGDLSSESTVSRIRTEHFPLTLESARPSHTSQYLCASSNTGAANTGELFFGEGSRLTVL.

There are many counts of this clonotype. CDR3 nucleotides: TGTGCCAGCAGCGGCGCAGGACAGTTATTGAACACTGAAGCTTTCTTT. Its protein product is CASSGAGQLLNTEAFF. This chain connects TRBV7-2 to TRBJ1-1; tentatively, D is TRBD1 (6 bases). CDR3 size: 16 residues. Trimming took 5 bases from V and 0 from J, leaving 16 bases between them. Germline CDR1 and CDR2: SGHTA and FQGNSA.

This clonotype was seen many times. This rearrangement joins TRBV12-3 or TRBV12-4 to TRBJ2-7; the match to TRBD1 covers 8 bases. CDR3 length equals 12 residues. V was pared by 6 bases and J by 5 bases, with 3 bases of the junction left unmatched. The CDR3: CASRRTGNEQYF. DNA of the CDR3: TGTGCCAGCAGGCGGACAGGGAACGAGCAGTACTTC.

This clonotype is labeled medium-sized. The DNA of the CDR3 is TGTGCCAGCAGTGAAATGCAGGGGGCGAATGAGCAGTTCTTC. Protein sequence: CASSEMQGANEQFF. J is TRBJ2-1 and V is TRBV6-1, with TRBD1 identical over 8 bases. The V gene's germline CDR1 is MNHNS and CDR2 SASEGT. The J segment lost 7 bases and the V segment lost 2 bases, leaving 4 bases of the junction unmatched. The CDR3 sequence is 14 residues long.

This clonotype has a single count. V gene TRBV5-4 combines with J gene TRBJ1-1, with D perhaps matching TRBD1 (6 bases). CDR3 size: 15 residues. Germline V lookup: CDR1 SGHNT, CDR2 YYREEE (reference sequence). The V and J ends lost 4 bases and 1 base respectively, with 14 bases between them. CDR3: CASSPPGASNTEAFF. For the CDR3, the DNA is TGTGCCAGCAGCCCCCCGGGGGCGTCGAACACTGAAGCTTTCTTT.

This clonotype was counted many times. The chain couples TRBV5-4 to TRBJ2-6, with D possibly being TRBD1 (6 bases). The CDR3 loop spans 18 amino acids. CDR1 is SGHNT and CDR2 is YYREEE in the germline V gene (reference sequence). V lost 5 bases and J lost 2, with 20 bases in between. CDR3 loop: CASSSTGKGVAGANVLTF. The CDR3, as DNA: TGTGCCAGCAGTTCAACAGGGAAAGGGGTGGCTGGGGCCAACGTCCTGACTTTC.

This clonotype has ten or more counts. The chain uses TRBV20-1 and TRBJ2-3, with 9 bases fitting TRBD2. This CDR3 is built from 15 residues. Germline CDR1 reads DFQATT; CDR2 reads SNEGSKA (reference sequence). Trimming took 6 bases from V and 4 from J; bases not matched to a gene: 11. CDR3 region: CSAKRGGGGSDTQYF. The CDR3 nucleotides are TGCAGTGCCAAGCGCGGGGGGGGCGGATCAGATACGCAGTATTTT.